The clone carrying this T cell receptor beta chain was seen repeatedly, ten times or more. Antigen unknown. The CDR3 is 14 residues long. Looked up from germline, CDR1 is SGHTA and CDR2 is FQGNSA. The V gene end was trimmed by 5 bases and the J gene end by 2 bases; junction bases not matched to a gene: 2. Unique molecular identifiers were present on the cDNA, which also gained a universal primer site by template switching. TCRdb used MiXCR to reprocess the 5' RACE reads, holding one entry per CDR3 protein. The data contain around 470,000 distinct CDR3 sequences, 13% to 15% of them singletons. This specimen belongs to a study of identical twins. Study-wide findings and caveats: Where out-of-frame alpha sequences were twin-shared, they showed excess low generation probability.

Healthy Caucasian donors formed the entire cohort. The same sample was also used in a study of yellow fever vaccine responses in identical twins. According to that study: Twins' vaccine T cell response reportedly gave the appearance of partial convergence and partial personalization.

The rearrangement uses TRBV7-2 and TRBJ2-7; 11 nucleotides match TRBD2. The sequencing sample was made of CD4+ T cells sorted from blood. The clonotype was recovered from a woman younger than 35 in good health. The CDR3: CASSPTSGAYEQYF. The CDR3 DNA reads TGTGCCAGCAGCCCGACTAGCGGGGCCTACGAGCAGTACTTC.